This T cell receptor (beta chain) was obtained from a study of cytomegalovirus exposure and HLA in healthy donors. V gave up 4 bases and J gave up 7 bases; unmatched junction bases: 10. CDR1 is SGHRS, CDR2 YFSETQ, per germline. This CDR3 contains 15 residues. This table comes from immunoSEQ multiplex PCR, and its TCRdb copy is limited to in-frame clones, with some not included. The table shows 65,000 to 80,000 clones, with 90% to 95% occurring only once. This TCR was recovered from a woman aged 18-29 years in good health and CMV-seronegative. The specimen sequenced was PBMCs. The rearrangement joins TRBV5-1 to TRBJ1-5; TRBD1 aligns across 8 bases. The CDR3 DNA reads TGCGCCAGCAGCCCCTCCGGACAGGGAGGCCAGCCCCAGCATTTT. Translating gives CASSPSGQGGQPQHF. The full variable domain, in which reference TRBV5-1 and TRBJ1-5 provide the parts outside the CDR3, is KAGVTQTPRYLIKTRGQQVTLSCSPISGHRSVSWYQQTPGQGLQFLFEYFSETQRNKGNFPGRFSGRQFSNSRSEMNVSTLELGDSALYLCASSPSGQGGQPQHFGDGTRLSIL.